One and the same sample provided the 27 T cell receptor beta chains below, sequenced in a study of T-cell memory formation after mild COVID-19 (TCRdb year 2021). The receptor library was made with 5' RACE. The reads were generated on an Illumina NovaSeq 6000. TCRdb trimmed public reads at Q25 via fastp, called clones via MiXCR and kept in-frame beta chains. Each CDR3 protein appears once, grouped with its most common genes and DNA. This sample holds 200,000 to 250,000 distinct CDR3 sequences; over 9.5% were observed only once. 2.5% to 3.5% of the sample goes to the ten largest clones. Specimen: PBMCs or a T cell subset sorted from them (not recorded which). The origin of the receptors is a man younger than 35 who had mild COVID-19 (a few samples of this study predate the infection). The sample titles of this study are shuffled in the database, so cell type and time point are left out; the donor was told from shared clones.

CDR3 residues: CASSLGTNSPLHF. The DNA for the CDR3 is TGTGCCAGCAGTCTGGGTACGAATTCACCCCTCCACTTT. The J gene is TRBJ1-6, the V gene TRBV12-3 or TRBV12-4; D remains unclear. This CDR3 contains 13 residues. Trimming stripped 5 bases from V and 7 bases from J, with 9 bases between.

In this sample, this clonotype turned up many times. V usage is TRBV5-1 and J usage is TRBJ2-3; 7 bases fit TRBD1. J was trimmed by 0 bases and V by 5 bases; bases with no gene match: 6. The CDR3 has 15 residues. Germline V gene sequence: CDR1 SGHRS, CDR2 YFSETQ. CDR3 in amino acids: CASSWDSSSTDTQYF. DNA for the CDR3: TGCGCCAGCAGTTGGGACAGCTCTAGCACAGATACGCAGTATTTT.

The V gene is TRBV20-1, the J gene TRBJ1-2; 7 positions agree with TRBD1. The CDR3 contains 16 residues. V dropped 0 bases and J dropped 8; count of bases not matched to a gene: 15. Germline V gene lookup returns CDR1 DFQATT and CDR2 SNEGSKA (reference sequence). The CDR3 nucleotides are TGCAGTGCTAGAGATATTCGTGGACAGGCGATAGGGGGCTACACCTTC. It is translated as CSARDIRGQAIGGYTF.

This clonotype has ten or more counts. The rearrangement links TRBV7-2 to TRBJ2-7, with 12 bases fitting TRBD1. The V gene end was trimmed by 5 bases and the J gene end by 8 bases; junction bases not matched to a gene: 7. The CDR3 runs to 14 residues. CDR1 is SGHTA and CDR2 is FQGNSA in the germline V gene. DNA of the CDR3: TGTGCCAGCAGCCCAACAGGGACAGGGGGCAAGCAGTACTTC. It translates to CASSPTGTGGKQYF.

Many counts were recorded for this clonotype. J is TRBJ1-1 and V is TRBV7-9; unclear D gene. The ends were cut back, 0 bases at V and 1 base at J, with 9 bases in the middle. Germline V gene sequence: CDR1 SEHNR, CDR2 FQNEAQ (reference sequence). The length of the CDR3 is 15 residues. In nucleotides, the CDR3 is TGTGCCAGCAGCTTAGCAGTTCCCTGGAACACTGAAGCTTTCTTT. This encodes CASSLAVPWNTEAFF.

The chain recombines TRBV20-1 with TRBJ2-3, with D tentatively TRBD1 or TRBD2 (5 bases each). Trimming took 7 bases from V and 1 from J, leaving 6 bases between them. This CDR3 region has 11 residues. Germline V gives CDR1 DFQATT, CDR2 SNEGSKA (reference sequence). CDR3 amino acids: CSGDRTDTQYF. In DNA form, the CDR3 reads TGCAGTGGGGACCGCACAGATACGCAGTATTTT.

The gene calls are TRBV5-1 and TRBJ2-7; the D gene is possibly TRBD2 (5 bases). Trimming removed 1 base from V and 2 bases from J, with 10 bases in between. The CDR3 has 14 amino acids. Germline V gives CDR1 SGHRS, CDR2 YFSETQ. DNA of the CDR3: TGCGCCAGCAGCTTGTTGGGAGAGCCCTACGAGCAGTACTTC. Its protein product is CASSLLGEPYEQYF.

This clonotype showed up just once. The chain carries TRBV12-3 or TRBV12-4 and TRBJ2-3; 11 bases are shared with TRBD2. V dropped 7 bases and J dropped 6; count of bases not matched to a gene: 6. The CDR3 runs 14 residues. CDR3 DNA: TGTGCCAGCAAGAACCTAGCGGGGGGCGATACGCAGTATTTT. Translated, it gives CASKNLAGGDTQYF.

The chain employs TRBV10-3 and TRBJ2-3; 13 positions match TRBD2. CDR1 is ENHRY and CDR2 is SYGVKD in the germline V gene. Losses at the gene ends were 8 bases for V and 2 bases for J; bases not matched to a gene: 4. The CDR3 extends over 15 amino acids. CDR3 DNA sequence: TGTGCCATCGCAGGGACTAGCGGGGCCACAGATACGCAGTATTTT. Its protein product is CAIAGTSGATDTQYF.

This clonotype was counted a few times. The J gene is TRBJ2-1, the V gene TRBV5-1; D is unclear. V dropped 2 bases and J dropped 0 bases, with 9 bases sitting between them. The germline V gene has CDR1 SGHRS and CDR2 YFSETQ. The CDR3 length is 15 residues. CDR3 protein: CASSFSGDSYNEQFF. The CDR3 bases are TGCGCCAGCAGCTTCTCTGGGGACTCCTACAATGAGCAGTTCTTC.

This clonotype has just a few counts. The chain carries TRBV5-4 and TRBJ2-3; 11 bases are a match to TRBD2. V lost 0 bases and J lost 6; bases outside the gene matches: 3. In germline, CDR1 is SGHNT, CDR2 YYREEE (reference sequence). The CDR3 spans 15 residues. The CDR3 sequence: CASSLGLAGFDTQYF. The CDR3 nucleotides are TGTGCCAGCAGCTTGGGACTAGCGGGGTTTGATACGCAGTATTTT.

This chain connects TRBV3-1 to TRBJ1-5; 8 positions agree with TRBD1. The germline CDR1 and CDR2 sequences are LGHDT and YNNKEL (reference sequence). CDR3 length equals 14 residues. V was pared by 6 bases and J by 5 bases, with 6 bases of the junction left unmatched. The CDR3 protein is CASSHGTGDQPQHF. In DNA form, the CDR3 reads TGTGCCAGCAGTCACGGGACAGGTGATCAGCCCCAGCATTTT.

The V and J genes are TRBV5-6 and TRBJ2-3; 7 bases align to TRBD2. CDR3 size: 15 residues. V shed 4 bases and J 5 bases; nucleotides not matched to a gene: 10. From germline, CDR1 is SGHDT and CDR2 YYEEEE. The CDR3 nucleotides read TGTGCCAGCAGCCGTAGGACTAGATACAGAGATACGCAGTATTTT. Translation: CASSRRTRYRDTQYF.

This clonotype occurred a few times. The rearrangement uses TRBV24-1 and TRBJ2-5, with D unresolved. The length of the CDR3 is 14 residues. V was shortened by 5 bases and J by 0 bases, with 9 bases between the two germline ends. Per germline, CDR1 KGHDR and CDR2 SFDVKD. CDR3 residues: CATSGGQNQETQYF. For the CDR3, the DNA is TGTGCCACCAGTGGGGGTCAGAACCAAGAGACCCAGTACTTC.

The chain employs TRBV6-1 and TRBJ1-2, with 8 bases identical to TRBD1. V shed 8 bases, J shed 10 bases, and the junction held 9 bases outside the gene matches. This CDR3 has 12 amino acids. Germline-derived CDR1 and CDR2 are MNHNS and SASEGT. The DNA of the CDR3 is TGTGCCAGCGTCTGGGACAGGTCGGACTACACCTTC. This codes for CASVWDRSDYTF.

At least ten counts were recorded for this clonotype. The chain carries TRBV7-2 and TRBJ2-5; 13 bases agree with TRBD2. CDR1 and CDR2 (germline): SGHTA, FQGNSA. The CDR3 loop spans 15 amino acids. The V segment lost 7 bases and the J segment 2 bases; nucleotides outside the gene matches: 4. The CDR3 protein is CASTLAGGPQETQYF. The CDR3 nucleotides read TGTGCCAGCACACTAGCGGGGGGGCCGCAAGAGACCCAGTACTTC.

This clonotype was counted only a few times. This rearrangement joins TRBV20-1 to TRBJ2-1, with 7 nucleotides matching TRBD2. With V trimmed by 0 bases and J by 5 bases, 4 bases remained unmatched. The CDR3 extends over 14 amino acids. From germline, CDR1 is DFQATT and CDR2 SNEGSKA (reference sequence). CDR3 sequence: CSARERGGHNEQFF. CDR3 nucleotide sequence: TGCAGTGCTAGAGAGCGGGGAGGGCACAATGAGCAGTTCTTC.

V and J are TRBV7-9 and TRBJ2-3; D unresolved. The CDR3 extends over 15 amino acids. V lost 1 base to trimming and J lost 2 bases, with 10 bases between them. Per the germline V gene, CDR1 is SEHNR and CDR2 is FQNEAQ (reference sequence). The CDR3 region is CASSLGSADTDTQYF. The CDR3 nucleotides are TGTGCCAGCAGCTTAGGCTCCGCCGACACAGATACGCAGTATTTT. Full variable domain (remainder filled in from reference TRBV7-9 and TRBJ2-3): DTGVSQNPRHKITKRGQNVTFRCDPISEHNRLYWYRQTLGQGPEFLTYFQNEAQLEKSRLLSDRFSAERPKGSFSTLEIQRTEQGDSAMYLCASSLGSADTDTQYFGPGTRLTVL.

This chain connects TRBV10-1 to TRBJ2-1; a weak D match, TRBD1 (6 bases). V was cut by 5 bases and J by 6 bases, with 17 bases left in between. Germline CDR1 is WNHNN and CDR2 is SYGVQD (reference sequence). The CDR3 consists of 15 residues. The CDR3 sequence: CASSKGVGASNEQFF. The CDR3 DNA sequence: TGCGCCAGCAGTAAGGGGGTGGGGGCTAGCAATGAGCAGTTCTTC.

V gene TRBV2 combines with J gene TRBJ2-1, with D perhaps TRBD2 (5 bases). Trimming removed 3 bases at V and 2 bases at J, with 8 bases between. This CDR3 is 14 amino acids long. Germline V gene data show CDR1 as SNHLY and CDR2 as FYNNEI. This chain's CDR3 is CASSDGLTYNEQFF. For the CDR3, the DNA is TGTGCCAGCAGTGACGGACTCACCTACAATGAGCAGTTCTTC.

Many counts were recorded for this clonotype. V and J are TRBV7-3 and TRBJ2-3; TRBD2 aligns across 10 bases. CDR3 length: 15 residues. V lost 5 bases, J lost 1 base, and 3 bases stayed unmatched. Germline V gene lookup returns CDR1 SGHTA and CDR2 FQGTGA. CDR3 nucleotides: TGTGCCAGCAGCCGTGGACTAGCGGGCACAGATACGCAGTATTTT. Protein sequence: CASSRGLAGTDTQYF.

This clonotype appeared a single time. J is TRBJ2-3 and V is TRBV5-1; D gene ambiguous. The germline CDR1 and CDR2 sequences are SGHRS and YFSETQ. CDR3 length: 15 amino acids. Trimming cost V 1 base and J 5 bases, with 14 bases left between them. The CDR3 loop reads CASSLYGGGLDTQYF. CDR3 in DNA: TGCGCCAGCAGCTTGTACGGCGGCGGTTTAGATACGCAGTATTTT.

The V call is TRBV28, the J call TRBJ2-7; the D is unclear. V was trimmed by 3 bases and J by 5 bases, leaving 8 bases between them. The germline V gene has CDR1 MDHEN and CDR2 SYDVKM. There are 12 residues in the CDR3. This CDR3 is CASSFGHNEQYV. The CDR3 coding sequence is TGTGCCAGCAGTTTCGGGCACAACGAGCAGTACGTC.

This clonotype was picked up a small number of times. V and J are TRBV5-1 and TRBJ2-3; a possible D gene is TRBD2 (5 bases). CDR1 and CDR2 from the germline V gene are SGHRS and YFSETQ. Trimming took 0 bases from V and 3 from J, leaving 11 bases between them. This CDR3 is 15 amino acids long. The CDR3 here is CASSLEAESTDTQYF. Written as DNA, the CDR3 is TGCGCCAGCAGCTTGGAAGCGGAGTCTACAGATACGCAGTATTTT. The entire variable domain, with the rest obtained from reference TRBV5-1 and TRBJ2-3, is as follows: KAGVTQTPRYLIKTRGQQVTLSCSPISGHRSVSWYQQTPGQGLQFLFEYFSETQRNKGNFPGRFSGRQFSNSRSEMNVSTLELGDSALYLCASSLEAESTDTQYFGPGTRLTVL.

CDR3: CSARPSQETQYF. CDR3 bases: TGCAGTGCTAGGCCCAGTCAAGAGACCCAGTACTTC. The chain joins TRBV20-1 to TRBJ2-5; D remains ambiguous. Trimming took off 3 bases at V and 2 bases at J, with 7 bases between the two ends. This CDR3 contains 12 residues. The germline V gene has CDR1 DFQATT and CDR2 SNEGSKA (reference sequence).

The chain has TRBV6-6 and TRBJ2-3, with 11 bases lining up with TRBD2. Unmatched junction bases numbered 14, after V lost 6 bases and J lost 3 bases. The length of the CDR3 is 18 residues. Germline CDR1 reads MNHNY; CDR2 reads SVGAGI (reference sequence). Here the CDR3 reads CASSPPNTRLAGTDTQYF. In nucleotides, the CDR3 is TGTGCCAGCAGCCCTCCTAATACCCGACTAGCGGGGACAGATACGCAGTATTTT.

The chain couples TRBV19 to TRBJ1-2; D is unresolved. Germline V gives CDR1 LNHDA, CDR2 SQIVND (reference sequence). There are 12 residues in the CDR3. V dropped 5 bases and J dropped 3 bases, with 7 bases sitting between them. The CDR3, as DNA: TGTGCCAGTAGTCCGGAGGACTATGGCTACACCTTC. Translation gives CASSPEDYGYTF.